A single sample is the source of the 9 T cell receptor beta chains below, sequenced in a study of T cell responses to AZD1222 COVID-19 vaccine (dated by TCRdb to 2020 to 2023). Library preparation was by the immunoSEQ multiplex PCR assay. TCRdb holds this immuneACCESS table with in-frame rearrangements only. Some clones are missing; in checked studies, unresolved V genes explain under half, and the rest has no known cause. The sample table shows 130,000 or so clones, and 93% are seen once. 5% to 5.5% of the sample is held by the ten biggest clonotypes. In light of the paper, this sample's time point label describes: baseline before first vaccination. Sequences were derived from peripheral blood, sampled on day 0 of AZD1222 vaccination. The source of these receptors is an adult in good health.

The chain recombines TRBV11-2 with TRBJ1-2; D possibly corresponds to TRBD1 (5 bases). V was trimmed by 5 bases and J by 5 bases, leaving 15 bases between them. The germline V gene encodes CDR1 SGHAT and CDR2 FQNNGV. CDR3 length: 14 amino acids. The DNA for the CDR3 is TGTGCCAGCAGCGGGTCCGGGACGGCTTATGGCTACACCTTC. Protein product: CASSGSGTAYGYTF.

About this clone: Germline is not matched at one junction end, which may reflect a read error. The rearrangement joins TRBV28 to TRBJ1-5; D is unclear. Germline V CDR1 and CDR2: MDHEN, SYDVKM. This CDR3 spans 16 amino acids. The CDR3 DNA is TGTGCCACCAGTACAATGAGTCTCCTTTTCAATCAGCCCCAGCATTTT. This codes for CATSTMSLLFNQPQHF.

In its sample, this clone is medium-sized. The chain couples TRBV7-9 to TRBJ2-3; tentative D call: TRBD2 (6 bases). The CDR3 extends over 16 amino acids. Germline V gives CDR1 SEHNR, CDR2 FQNEAQ (reference sequence). V was trimmed by 5 bases and J by 0 bases, leaving 15 bases between them. For the CDR3, the DNA is TGTGCCAGCAGCCCCGGGACTGGAACTAGCACAGATACGCAGTATTTT. Translation gives CASSPGTGTSTDTQYF.

This chain connects TRBV5-8 to TRBJ1-5; D might be TRBD1 (5 bases). Germline CDR1 reads SGHTS; CDR2 reads YDEGEE. Deletions cut 4 bases from V and 5 bases from J, with 16 bases between. CDR3 length: 15 residues. The DNA for the CDR3 is TGTGCCAGCAGCCTAGCAACGGGGCTCTATCAGCCCCAGCATTTT. It translates to CASSLATGLYQPQHF.

The chain links TRBV9 to TRBJ2-6; possibly TRBD1 for D (6 bases). V gave up 4 bases and J gave up 2 bases, with 13 bases separating them. Germline V lookup: CDR1 SGDLS, CDR2 YYNGEE. The CDR3 has 16 residues. CDR3 DNA sequence: TGTGCCAGCAGCTCTCCTGGGACACCTGGGGCCAACGTCCTGACTTTC. Amino acids: CASSSPGTPGANVLTF.

This clone appeared a single time. The rearrangement links TRBV19 to TRBJ2-7; D remains unclear. The CDR3 totals 11 residues. Germline lookup yields CDR1 LNHDA and CDR2 SQIVND (reference sequence). The V and J ends lost 10 bases and 6 bases respectively, with 13 bases between them. The CDR3 loop is CATRLGREQYF. Written as DNA, the CDR3 is TGTGCCACACGATTAGGCCGCGAGCAGTACTTC.

The chain combines TRBV12-3 or TRBV12-4 with TRBJ1-2; tentatively, D is TRBD1 (6 bases). With 5 bases removed from V and 8 bases from J, the gap between germline ends came to 15 bases. The CDR3 length is 13 residues. The CDR3 DNA sequence: TGTGCCAGCAGTCCGGGACAAGGTGTCGGCTACACCTTC. Translation gives CASSPGQGVGYTF.

The DNA of the CDR3 is TGCGCCAGCAGCCAAGTAACTAGCGGTGGAGATACGCAGTATTTT. It translates to CASSQVTSGGDTQYF. The chain is built from TRBV4-1 and TRBJ2-3; 8 nucleotides line up with TRBD2. Germline CDR1 MGHRA, CDR2 YSYEKL. The CDR3 runs 15 residues. Losses at the gene ends were 1 base for V and 5 bases for J; bases not matched to a gene: 5.

The V gene is TRBV6-4, the J gene TRBJ2-1; perhaps TRBD1 as D (5 bases). CDR1 is MRHNA and CDR2 is SNTAGT in the germline V gene. V lost 2 bases and J lost 7, with 9 bases in between. The CDR3 runs 13 residues. DNA of the CDR3: TGTGCCAGCAGTGACGAGACAGCTAATGAGCAGTTCTTC. Encoded protein: CASSDETANEQFF.